This entry lists 24 T cell receptor beta chains sequenced from one sample in a study of blood T cell repertoires in COVID-19. The protocol was immunoSEQ multiplex PCR, while the TCRdb copy is restricted to in-frame clones and leaves out a portion. The top ten hold roughly 1.6% of the sample, which has under 200,000 clones, more than 70% seen once. The material sequenced was peripheral blood. These receptor sequences come from a man younger than 30 with active or convalescent COVID-19.

This clone is a singleton in its sample. V and J are TRBV30 and TRBJ1-5, with TRBD1 matching over 7 bases. V was pared by 2 bases and J by 1 base, with 8 bases of the junction left unmatched. CDR3 length: 16 amino acids. Germline CDR1 and CDR2: GTSNPN and SVGIG (reference sequence). CDR3 in amino acids: CAWSKEGAYSNQPQHF. As DNA, the CDR3 is TGTGCCTGGAGTAAGGAGGGGGCTTACAGCAATCAGCCCCAGCATTTT. The full variable domain, in which reference TRBV30 and TRBJ1-5 provide the parts outside the CDR3, is SQTIHQWPATLVQPVGSPLSLECTVEGTSNPNLYWYRQAAGRGLQLLFYSVGIGQISSEVPQNLSASRPQDRQFILSSKKLLLSDSGFYLCAWSKEGAYSNQPQHFGDGTRLSIL.

The rearrangement joins TRBV5-1 to TRBJ1-3, with a tentative D call TRBD1 (5 bases). This CDR3 is built from 16 residues. Germline V CDR1 and CDR2: SGHRS, YFSETQ. V lost 0 bases and J lost 0, with 10 bases in between. The CDR3 here is CASSLAGGNSGNTIYF. CDR3 nucleotides: TGCGCCAGCAGCTTGGCCGGGGGTAACTCTGGAAACACCATATATTTT.

The chain combines TRBV3-1 (or the pseudogene TRBV3-2) with TRBJ2-3; 10 bases map to TRBD2. J gave up 2 bases and V 4 bases, and 9 bases lay outside the gene matches. Germline V gives CDR1 LGHDT, CDR2 YNNKEL (reference sequence). The length of the CDR3 is 17 residues. The CDR3 coding sequence is TGTGCCAGCAGCCGAGGATTCCTAGCGGGGGTCACAGATACGCAGTATTTT. Translated: CASSRGFLAGVTDTQYF.

The V call is TRBV5-6, the J call TRBJ2-3; D gene ambiguous. The CDR3 is made up of 13 amino acids. Between the trimmed V and J ends, which lost 0 bases and 4 bases, there was a span of 6 bases. Looked up from germline, CDR1 is SGHDT and CDR2 is YYEEEE. DNA for the CDR3: TGTGCCAGCAGCTTGGCAGGCCCAGATACGCAGTATTTT. Its translation: CASSLAGPDTQYF.

This clone was detected once. V is TRBV5-1 and J is TRBJ1-1; D perhaps matches TRBD1 (5 bases). Trimming took off 1 base at V and 4 bases at J, with 11 bases between the two ends. Germline assignment: CDR1 SGHRS and CDR2 YFSETQ. The CDR3 runs 14 residues. The CDR3 DNA reads as TGCGCCAGCAGCTTGAGATTGGGGGGCACTGAAGCTTTCTTT. It specifies CASSLRLGGTEAFF.

Of note for this clone: This CDR3 is also generated by other DNA sequences in the sample. The genes are TRBV6-5 and TRBJ2-1; D ambiguous. Deletions cut 6 bases from V and 6 bases from J, with 9 bases between. CDR1 is MNHEY, CDR2 SVGAGI, per germline. CDR3 size: 12 residues. DNA for the CDR3: TGTGCCAGCAGCTATTCGGGCAATGAGCAGTTCTTC. It is translated as CASSYSGNEQFF.

The chain couples TRBV5-6 to TRBJ2-3; 9 nucleotides line up with TRBD2. This CDR3 spans 17 amino acids. Germline values: CDR1 SGHDT, CDR2 YYEEEE. V lost 0 bases and J lost 2; bases outside the gene matches: 7. In nucleotides, the CDR3 is TGTGCCAGCAGCTTGGTATTAGCGGGAGACCACACAGATACGCAGTATTTT. It encodes CASSLVLAGDHTDTQYF.

CDR3 nucleotides: TGTGCCAGCAGCTTGGTTAGGGGACAGGGCTACACCTTC. Residues: CASSLVRGQGYTF. V and J are TRBV5-6 and TRBJ1-2; 7 bases match TRBD1. This CDR3 is 13 amino acids long. The germline gives CDR1 SGHDT, CDR2 YYEEEE. With V trimmed by 0 bases and J by 8 bases, 4 bases remained unmatched.

This chain uses TRBV7-8 with TRBJ2-3; D remains unclear. V was pared by 5 bases and J by 0 bases, with 15 bases between. CDR1 and CDR2 from the germline V gene are SGHVS and FQNEAQ. The CDR3 is made up of 16 amino acids. The CDR3 DNA reads as TGTGCCAGCAGCCCCCGGCCAGGTACTAGCACAGATACGCAGTATTTT. Translated: CASSPRPGTSTDTQYF.

This clone has just a few counts. The V and J genes are TRBV25-1 and TRBJ1-6, with 10 bases aligning to TRBD1. Germline-derived CDR1 and CDR2 are MGHDK and SYGVNS. The CDR3 is 15 residues long. V lost 4 bases to trimming and J lost 3 bases; unmatched junction nucleotides: 0. The CDR3, as DNA: TGTGCCAGCAGTGGGACAGGGGGCTATAATTCACCCCTCCACTTT. Translation gives CASSGTGGYNSPLHF.

This chain connects TRBV27 to TRBJ1-1; possible D gene TRBD1, 5 bases. The CDR3 is made up of 13 amino acids. Trimming took off 5 bases at V and 1 base at J, with 8 bases between the two ends. From germline, CDR1 is MNHEY and CDR2 SMNVEV (reference sequence). CDR3 DNA sequence: TGTGCCAGCAGTATAACAGGGAACACTGAAGCTTTCTTT. The encoded protein is CASSITGNTEAFF.

This clone occurred once. V and J are TRBV5-5 and TRBJ2-7; 13 nucleotides match TRBD2. Germline values: CDR1 SGHKS, CDR2 YYEKEE (reference sequence). This CDR3 spans 17 amino acids. V shed 2 bases, J shed 5 bases, and the junction held 10 bases outside the gene matches. The CDR3 nucleotides read TGTGCCAGCAGCTTAATCGGGACTAGCGGGAAGGTTAACGAGCAGTACTTC. Its translation: CASSLIGTSGKVNEQYF. Variable domain in full (rest from reference TRBV5-5 and TRBJ2-7): DAGVTQSPTHLIKTRGQQVTLRCSPISGHKSVSWYQQVLGQGPQFIFQYYEKEERGRGNFPDRFSARQFPNYSSELNVNALLLGDSALYLCASSLIGTSGKVNEQYFGPGTRLTVT.

The rearrangement links TRBV19 to TRBJ1-1; D is uncertain. V was pared by 3 bases and J by 1 base, with 6 bases between. The CDR3 spans 13 residues. CDR1 is LNHDA and CDR2 is SQIVND in the germline V gene (reference sequence). CDR3: CASSIGQNTEAFF. In DNA form, the CDR3 reads TGTGCCAGTAGTATTGGCCAGAACACTGAAGCTTTCTTT.

V is TRBV5-6 and J is TRBJ2-3; 10 positions match TRBD2. Germline loops: CDR1 SGHDT, CDR2 YYEEEE. V shed 5 bases, J shed 7 bases, and the junction held 10 bases outside the gene matches. The CDR3 extends over 15 amino acids. The DNA of the CDR3 is TGTGCCAGCAGTGCGCTAGCGGGGGACCGGTATACGCAGTATTTT. Amino acids: CASSALAGDRYTQYF.

V usage is TRBV10-1 and J usage is TRBJ2-2; 11 bases fit TRBD1. Trimming at V came to 0 bases and at J to 4 bases, leaving 4 bases not matched to a gene. The CDR3 is 17 amino acids. Germline V gives CDR1 WNHNN, CDR2 SYGVQD (reference sequence). The CDR3 region is CASSESRTGGTTGELFF. DNA of the CDR3: TGCGCCAGCAGTGAGTCGCGGACAGGGGGCACCACCGGGGAGCTGTTTTTT.

The CDR3 region is CASSSETTGFYGYTF. The CDR3 DNA follows: TGTGCCAGCAGCTCAGAGACAACGGGGTTCTATGGCTACACCTTC. This sequence joins TRBV7-9 and TRBJ1-2; no reliable D call. The V gene's germline CDR1 is SEHNR and CDR2 FQNEAQ (reference sequence). V lost 4 bases to trimming and J lost 4 bases, with 16 bases between them. The CDR3 totals 15 residues.

The chain joins TRBV19 to TRBJ2-3; tentative D call: TRBD2 (7 bases). The CDR3 consists of 15 residues. The germline V gene encodes CDR1 LNHDA and CDR2 SQIVND (reference sequence). V was cut by 7 bases and J by 4 bases, with 18 bases left in between. The CDR3 nucleotides read TGTGCCAGTAATCACGGGGGCGGGAGCGCAGATACGCAGTATTTT. This codes for CASNHGGGSADTQYF.

As for this clone: Other DNA sequences in this sample translate to the same CDR3. The chain recombines TRBV2 with TRBJ1-5, with TRBD1 matching over 7 bases. The CDR3 covers 14 residues. The germline CDR1 and CDR2 sequences are SNHLY and FYNNEI. Germline trimming cut 0 bases from V and 7 bases from J; bases unmatched to any gene: 3. Here the CDR3 DNA reads TGTGCCAGCAGTGAAGCGTCAGGGGGACAGCCCCAGCATTTT. This gives the protein CASSEASGGQPQHF.

The rearrangement uses TRBV30 and TRBJ1-2; 10 positions agree with TRBD1. CDR3 size: 15 residues. The germline gives CDR1 GTSNPN, CDR2 SVGIG (reference sequence). The J segment lost 4 bases and the V segment lost 1 base, leaving 6 bases of the junction unmatched. CDR3: CAWSASGTGVYGYTF. The CDR3 bases are TGTGCCTGGAGTGCAAGCGGGACAGGGGTCTATGGCTACACCTTC.

V gene TRBV4-3 combines with J gene TRBJ2-1; TRBD2 aligns across 10 bases. V trimming: 4 bases; J trimming: 0 bases; junction bases outside the gene matches: 18. This CDR3 is 21 amino acids long. Germline CDR1 and CDR2: LGHNA and YSLEER. The CDR3 nucleotides read TGCGCCAGCAGCCTCCTCACCCCAACAGGTCTAGCGGGAGACTCCTACAATGAGCAGTTCTTC. Translated: CASSLLTPTGLAGDSYNEQFF.

As concerns this clone: This sequence may be a read error, since a much larger clone differs from it by one base. The chain recombines TRBV6-4 with TRBJ2-3; 8 nucleotides agree with TRBD2. CDR3 length: 14 residues. J gave up 2 bases and V 2 bases, and 0 bases lay outside the gene matches. Germline assignment: CDR1 MRHNA and CDR2 SNTAGT. CDR3 sequence (DNA): TGTGCCAGCAGTGACGGACTAGCCACAGATACGCAGTATTTT. As protein: CASSDGLATDTQYF.

The chain is built from TRBV9 and TRBJ1-6; 7 bases map to TRBD1. The CDR3 consists of 14 residues. The ends lost 2 bases at V and 6 bases at J; junction bases unmatched: 2. Germline V gene data show CDR1 as SGDLS and CDR2 as YYNGEE. The CDR3 DNA reads as TGTGCCAGCAGCGTCGGGACAGTTAATTCACCCCTCCACTTT. This encodes CASSVGTVNSPLHF.

This chain joins TRBV3-1 (or the pseudogene TRBV3-2) and TRBJ2-5; TRBD2 agrees at 10 bases. In germline, CDR1 is LGHDT, CDR2 YNNKEL (reference sequence). V dropped 2 bases and J dropped 5; count of bases not matched to a gene: 5. The CDR3 totals 15 residues. Here the CDR3 reads CASSQRSGRKETQYF. The CDR3 DNA follows: TGTGCCAGCAGCCAACGTAGCGGGAGGAAGGAGACCCAGTACTTC.

This clone was seen a single time. This chain connects TRBV10-3 to TRBJ2-6, with 8 bases aligning to TRBD1. Germline loops: CDR1 ENHRY, CDR2 SYGVKD. CDR3 size: 17 residues. V trimming: 4 bases; J trimming: 0 bases; junction bases outside the gene matches: 5. The CDR3 spells CAISGQGQSSGANVLTF. CDR3 sequence (DNA): TGTGCCATCAGTGGACAGGGGCAGAGCTCTGGGGCCAACGTCCTGACTTTC.